These T cell receptor beta chains were read from a single sample in a study of blood T cell repertoires in COVID-19. Libraries were prepared by immunoSEQ multiplex PCR; TCRdb keeps only in-frame clonotypes and omits some of them. This table holds 110,000 or so clones, approximately 85% found once. Sequencing was carried out using peripheral blood. The receptors were sampled from a woman aged 55-69 years with COVID-19, enrolled during active disease. The CDR3 runs from the conserved cysteine through the conserved F or W.

v_call,cdr3_aa
TRBV7-2,CASSPQTSGFFSSTDTQYF
TRBV3-1/TRBV3-2,CASSLRTEVIYEQYF
TRBV10-2,CASSETPGGPSTDTQYF
TRBV6-2/TRBV6-3,CASSYPLAGYFYEQYF
TRBV2,CASSERQGKTTEAFF
TRBV29-1,CSVQGSYNEQFF
TRBV2,CASPGDRGGTEAFF
TRBV19,CASYSQGSSYGYTF
TRBV3-1/TRBV3-2,CASSQDLEGARDEQYF
TRBV11-1,CASSLLRNPGEAFF
TRBV5-1,CASSLMAGEGNEQFF
TRBV7-6,CASSLGGTRGGSNEKLFF
TRBV4-1,CASSQDHYSGYTF
TRBV7-8,CASSFVTGEFNTEAFF
TRBV7-8,CASSLEGWLSYGYTF
TRBV7-3,CASSLMRASYEQYF
TRBV19,CASSPQAGPSYNEQFF
TRBV7-9,CASTGGRVANYGYTF
TRBV5-5,CASSPFRGQNFYGYTF
TRBV4-1,CASSQGGGLLQETQYF
TRBV2,CASRFTPSYNSPLHF
TRBV11-2,CASSLGTGQIETQYF
TRBV6-6,CASSYNRNTEAFF
TRBV4-2,CASSERVAGDQETQYF
TRBV6-2/TRBV6-3,CASSYGGLFYEQYF
TRBV9,CASSQGAGLTWEQYF
TRBV6-4,CASSEGPGLHFDEQFF
TRBV7-9,CASTASGVTYEQYF
TRBV6-5,CASSLGRGTGASPLHF
TRBV2,CASSARTGKYEQYF
TRBV4-1,CASSQDRVFGQPQHF
TRBV7-6,CASSPPGTGGMNTEAFF
TRBV10-3,CAIRPGTGGEPREAFF
TRBV29-1,CSVKDSHTEAFF
TRBV12-5,CASGLLGLNTGELFF
TRBV20-1,CSASPLGGLYGDTQYF
TRBV18,CASSSYRGENEKLFF
TRBV5-1,CASSPRGRQGLGEQYF
TRBV28,CASSSVNEKLFF
TRBV3-1/TRBV3-2,CASSADGGTEAFF
TRBV19,CASSTQAMESHEQYF
TRBV3-1/TRBV3-2,CASSQGWGVEYYGYTF
TRBV6-2/TRBV6-3,CASSYEDSEKLFF
TRBV3-1/TRBV3-2,CASSQDRGNSPLHF
TRBV7-6,CASSLETGVLNTEAFF